A selection of T cell receptor beta chains follows, all from one sample in a study of response to subunit inactivated influenza vaccine. TCRdb processed the RT-PCR reads anew with MiXCR; each CDR3 protein has one entry. The repertoire has roughly 700,000 distinct CDR3 sequences, roughly 13% of them found once; the top ten carry around 6.5%. Here the sequenced sample was PBMCs from blood, taken less than 15 days before vaccination. These receptors came from a man aged 50-60 years who received an inactivated influenza vaccine. Both conserved end residues are part of each CDR3. The order of the fields is V gene, clone size, J gene, D gene, CDR3 length, CDR3 DNA, CDR3 protein. The D gene is left open where the match is weak. Not all rows give a size; the values are once, few, many and, for expanded clones, a class.

TRBV12-3/TRBV12-4	few	TRBJ1-6	NA	13	TGTGCCAGCAGCCCAGGGACACCGCCACCCCTCCACTTT	CASSPGTPPPLHF
TRBV6-1	NA	TRBJ2-3	TRBD2	15	TGTGCCAGCAGCCCGGGACTACCTAGCACAGATACGCAGTATTTT	CASSPGLPSTDTQYF
TRBV6-5	few	TRBJ1-5	NA	15	TGTGCCAGCAGTTACTCGGCCCGTAGCAATCAGCCCCAGCATTTT	CASSYSARSNQPQHF
TRBV20-1	NA	TRBJ1-1	NA	14	TGCAGTGCTGAAAGGGAGGCTGCGAACACTGAAGCTTTCTTT	CSAEREAANTEAFF
TRBV4-1	few	TRBJ2-5	NA	17	TGCGCCAGCAGCCAAGAAAGTCGGGCAGGGGAAGGGGAGACCCAGTACTTC	CASSQESRAGEGETQYF
TRBV29-1	NA	TRBJ1-3	NA	12	TGCAGCGTGTGGGGACTCGGAAACACCATATATTTT	CSVWGLGNTIYF
TRBV15	NA	TRBJ2-1	TRBD2	17	TGTGCCACCAGCAGAGGGACTAGCAGGTACCCCTACAATGAGCAGTTCTTC	CATSRGTSRYPYNEQFF
TRBV6-5	few	TRBJ1-2	NA	14	TGTGCCAGCAGTTACTCCGGGGGGCAGGGTGGCTACACCTTC	CASSYSGGQGGYTF
TRBV30	NA	TRBJ2-2	NA	12	TGTGCCTGGAGGTCTCTCGCCGGGGAGCTGTTTTTT	CAWRSLAGELFF
TRBV4-3	few	TRBJ2-1	TRBD2	15	TGCGCCAGCAGCTGGGGACTAGGCCCAAACAATGAGCAGTTCTTC	CASSWGLGPNNEQFF
TRBV11-2	many	TRBJ2-1	NA	14	TGTGCCAGCAGGGCCATCGGTGGCTACAATGAGCAGTTCTTC	CASRAIGGYNEQFF
TRBV21-1	NA	TRBJ2-3	NA	15	TGTGCCAGCACCGTGAGGAGTAGGTCAACAGATACGCAGTATTTT	CASTVRSRSTDTQYF
TRBV4-3	once	TRBJ2-1	NA	16	TGCGCCAGCAGCCAAGATCATAAGAAGGGATACAATGAGCAGTTCTTC	CASSQDHKKGYNEQFF
TRBV20-1	NA	TRBJ1-2	NA	14	TGCAGTGCTACTCAAGGGCATAGCAACTATGGCTACACCTTC	CSATQGHSNYGYTF
TRBV20-1	NA	TRBJ2-1	TRBD2	15	TGCAGTGCTAGAGATCTGCGCGGGAGGACCAATGAGCAGTTCTTC	CSARDLRGRTNEQFF
TRBV28	NA	TRBJ2-7	TRBD2	13	TGTGCCGCACGATGGGGGGGCTCCTACGAGCAGTACTTC	CAARWGGSYEQYF
TRBV11-2	NA	TRBJ2-3	NA	18	TGTGCCAGCAGCTTAGGTCTTACGGGGTGGGCTAGCACAGATACGCAGTATTTT	CASSLGLTGWASTDTQYF
TRBV7-2	few	TRBJ1-1	NA	13	TGTGCCAGCAGCTTAGACGGGGGAACTGAAGCTTTCTTT	CASSLDGGTEAFF
TRBV20-1	NA	TRBJ2-7	TRBD2	12	TGCAGTGCGGGGACTATGTTCTACGAGCAGTACTTC	CSAGTMFYEQYF
TRBV19	few	TRBJ2-7	TRBD2	15	TGTGCCAGTAGCACGACTAGCGGGAGGATCTACGAGCAGTACTTC	CASSTTSGRIYEQYF
TRBV12-3/TRBV12-4	few	TRBJ2-1	NA	12	TGTGCCAGCAGTTTTCAGCGTGTGGAGCAGTTCTTC	CASSFQRVEQFF
TRBV12-3/TRBV12-4	NA	TRBJ2-6	NA	17	TGTGCCAGCAGTTTAGTTCCGGGGAGCTCTGGGGCCAACGTCCTGACTTTC	CASSLVPGSSGANVLTF
TRBV18	NA	TRBJ2-1	NA	16	TGTGCCAGCTCCCCAAGCCCGGAGGGCGTCTACAATGAGCAGTTCTTC	CASSPSPEGVYNEQFF